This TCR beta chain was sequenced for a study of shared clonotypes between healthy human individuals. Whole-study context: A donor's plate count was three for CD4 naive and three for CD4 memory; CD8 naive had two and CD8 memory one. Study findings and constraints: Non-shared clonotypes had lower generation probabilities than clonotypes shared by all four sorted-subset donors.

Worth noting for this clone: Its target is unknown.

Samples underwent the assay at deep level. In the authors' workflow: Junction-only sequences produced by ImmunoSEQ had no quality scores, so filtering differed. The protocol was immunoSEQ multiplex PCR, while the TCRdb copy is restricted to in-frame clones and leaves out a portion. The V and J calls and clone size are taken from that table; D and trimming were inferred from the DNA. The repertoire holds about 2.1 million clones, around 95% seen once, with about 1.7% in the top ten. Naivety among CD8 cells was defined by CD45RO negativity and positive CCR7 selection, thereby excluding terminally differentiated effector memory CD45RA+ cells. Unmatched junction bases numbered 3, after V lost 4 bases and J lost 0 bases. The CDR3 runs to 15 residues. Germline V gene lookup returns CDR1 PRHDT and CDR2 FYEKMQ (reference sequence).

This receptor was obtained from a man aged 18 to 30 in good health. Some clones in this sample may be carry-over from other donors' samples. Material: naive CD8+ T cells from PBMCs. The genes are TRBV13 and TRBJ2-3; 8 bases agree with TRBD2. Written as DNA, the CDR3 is TGTGCCAGCAGCTCTAGCGGGTTTAGCACAGATACGCAGTATTTT. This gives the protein CASSSSGFSTDTQYF.